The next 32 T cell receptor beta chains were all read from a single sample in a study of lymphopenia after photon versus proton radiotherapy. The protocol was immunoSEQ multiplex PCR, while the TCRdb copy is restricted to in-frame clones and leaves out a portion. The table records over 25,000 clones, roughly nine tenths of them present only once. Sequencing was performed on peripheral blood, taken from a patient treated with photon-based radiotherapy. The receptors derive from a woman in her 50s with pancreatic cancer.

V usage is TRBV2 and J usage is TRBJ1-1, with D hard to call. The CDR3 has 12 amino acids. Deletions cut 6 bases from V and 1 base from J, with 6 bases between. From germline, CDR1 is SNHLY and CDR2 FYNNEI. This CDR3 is CASSRENTEAFF. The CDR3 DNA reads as TGTGCCAGCAGCAGAGAGAACACTGAAGCTTTCTTT.

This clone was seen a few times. The CDR3 region has the DNA TGCGCCAGCAGCCAAGATCAGAGGGGAACAGATACGCAGTATTTT. Its protein product is CASSQDQRGTDTQYF. The chain employs TRBV4-3 and TRBJ2-3; D assignment may be TRBD1 or TRBD2 (5 bases each). Trimming left V 0 bases short and J 3 bases short, with 10 bases between. This CDR3 is built from 15 residues. From germline, CDR1 is LGHNA and CDR2 YSLEER.

The CDR3 loop reads CASSLDSVINEKLFF. In DNA form, the CDR3 reads TGTGCCAGCTCACTCGACAGTGTAATTAATGAAAAACTGTTTTTT. The rearrangement links TRBV18 to TRBJ1-4, with TRBD1 as a possible D gene (5 bases). V was trimmed by 4 bases and J by 4 bases, leaving 13 bases between them. The germline V gene has CDR1 KGHSH and CDR2 LQKENI. This CDR3 has 15 residues. The variable domain in full, completed from reference TRBV18 and TRBJ1-4, reads NAGVMQNPRHLVRRRGQEARLRCSPMKGHSHVYWYRQLPEEGLKFMVYLQKENIIDESGMPKERFSAEFPKEGPSILRIQQVVRGDSAAYFCASSLDSVINEKLFFGSGTQLSVL.

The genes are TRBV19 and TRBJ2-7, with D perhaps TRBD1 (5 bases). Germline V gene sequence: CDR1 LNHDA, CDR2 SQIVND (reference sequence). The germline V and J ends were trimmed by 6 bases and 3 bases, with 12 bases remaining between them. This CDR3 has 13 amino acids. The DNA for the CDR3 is TGTGCCAGTAGCGACAGAATCGGCTACGAGCAGTACTTC. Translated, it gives CASSDRIGYEQYF.

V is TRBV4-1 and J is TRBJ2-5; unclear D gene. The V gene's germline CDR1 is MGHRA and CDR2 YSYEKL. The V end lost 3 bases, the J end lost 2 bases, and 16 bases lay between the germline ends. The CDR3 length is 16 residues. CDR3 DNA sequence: TGCGCCAGCAGCCAGGGCCTAGGAGTGGGTCAAGAGACCCAGTACTTC. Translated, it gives CASSQGLGVGQETQYF.

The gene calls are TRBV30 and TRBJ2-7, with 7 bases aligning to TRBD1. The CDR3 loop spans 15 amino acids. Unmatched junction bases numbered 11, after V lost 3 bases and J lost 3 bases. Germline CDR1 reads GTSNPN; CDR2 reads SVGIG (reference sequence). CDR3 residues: CAWSGPGQANYEQYF. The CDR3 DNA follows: TGTGCCTGGAGCGGGCCCGGACAGGCGAACTACGAGCAGTACTTC. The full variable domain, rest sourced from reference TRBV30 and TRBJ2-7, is SQTIHQWPATLVQPVGSPLSLECTVEGTSNPNLYWYRQAAGRGLQLLFYSVGIGQISSEVPQNLSASRPQDRQFILSSKKLLLSDSGFYLCAWSGPGQANYEQYFGPGTRLTVT.

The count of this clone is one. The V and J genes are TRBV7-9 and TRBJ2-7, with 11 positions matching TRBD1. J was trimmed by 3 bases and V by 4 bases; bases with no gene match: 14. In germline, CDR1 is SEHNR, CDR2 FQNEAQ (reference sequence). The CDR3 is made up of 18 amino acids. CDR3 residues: CASSSPGTGGSHYYEQYF. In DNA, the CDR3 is TGTGCCAGCAGCTCCCCCGGGACAGGGGGGAGCCACTACTACGAGCAGTACTTC. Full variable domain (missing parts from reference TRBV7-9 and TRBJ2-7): DTGVSQNPRHKITKRGQNVTFRCDPISEHNRLYWYRQTLGQGPEFLTYFQNEAQLEKSRLLSDRFSAERPKGSFSTLEIQRTEQGDSAMYLCASSSPGTGGSHYYEQYFGPGTRLTVT.

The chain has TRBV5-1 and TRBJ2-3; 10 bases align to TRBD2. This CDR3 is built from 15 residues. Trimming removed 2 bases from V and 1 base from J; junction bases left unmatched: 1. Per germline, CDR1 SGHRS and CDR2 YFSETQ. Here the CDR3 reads CASSFGLAGTDTQYF. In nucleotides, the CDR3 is TGCGCCAGCAGCTTCGGACTAGCGGGCACAGATACGCAGTATTTT.

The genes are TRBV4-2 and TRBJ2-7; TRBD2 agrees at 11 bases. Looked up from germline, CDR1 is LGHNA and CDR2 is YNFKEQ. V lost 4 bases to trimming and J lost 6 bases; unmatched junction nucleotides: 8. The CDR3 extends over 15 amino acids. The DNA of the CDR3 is TGTGCCAGCAGCCCATCCACTAGCGGGAGCGTCGAGCAGTACTTC. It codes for CASSPSTSGSVEQYF.

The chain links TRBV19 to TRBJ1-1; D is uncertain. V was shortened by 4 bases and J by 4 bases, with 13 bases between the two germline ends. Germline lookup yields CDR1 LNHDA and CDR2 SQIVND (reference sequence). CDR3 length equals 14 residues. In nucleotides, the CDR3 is TGTGCCAGTAGTACCCCGGGATCGAGCACTGAAGCTTTCTTT. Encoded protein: CASSTPGSSTEAFF. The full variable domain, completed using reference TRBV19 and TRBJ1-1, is DGGITQSPKYLFRKEGQNVTLSCEQNLNHDAMYWYRQDPGQGLRLIYYSQIVNDFQKGDIAEGYSVSREKKESFPLTVTSAQKNPTAFYLCASSTPGSSTEAFFGQGTRLTVV.

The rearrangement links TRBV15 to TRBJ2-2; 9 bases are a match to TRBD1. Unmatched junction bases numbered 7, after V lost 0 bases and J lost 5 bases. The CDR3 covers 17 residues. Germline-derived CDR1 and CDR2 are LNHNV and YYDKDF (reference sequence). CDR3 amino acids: CATSRDLGQGRTGELFF. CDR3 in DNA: TGTGCCACCAGCAGAGATCTGGGACAGGGTAGGACCGGGGAGCTGTTTTTT.

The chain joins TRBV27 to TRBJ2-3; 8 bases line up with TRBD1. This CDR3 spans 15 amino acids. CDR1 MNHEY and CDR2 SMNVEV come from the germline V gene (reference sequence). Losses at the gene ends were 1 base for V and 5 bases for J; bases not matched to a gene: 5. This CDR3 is CASSLWTGSIDTQYF. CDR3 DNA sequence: TGTGCCAGCAGTTTATGGACAGGGTCAATAGATACGCAGTATTTT.

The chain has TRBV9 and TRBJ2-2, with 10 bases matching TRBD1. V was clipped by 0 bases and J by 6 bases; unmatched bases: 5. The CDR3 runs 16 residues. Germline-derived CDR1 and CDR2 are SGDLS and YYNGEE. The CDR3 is CASSVASGQGAGELFF. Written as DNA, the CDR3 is TGTGCCAGCAGCGTAGCTAGCGGACAGGGGGCCGGGGAGCTGTTTTTT.

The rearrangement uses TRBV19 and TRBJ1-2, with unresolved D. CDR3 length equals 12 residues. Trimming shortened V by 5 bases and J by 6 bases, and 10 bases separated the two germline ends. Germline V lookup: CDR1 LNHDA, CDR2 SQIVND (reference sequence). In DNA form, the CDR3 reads TGTGCCAGTAGTCCAAACAGAGATGGCTACACCTTC. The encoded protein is CASSPNRDGYTF.

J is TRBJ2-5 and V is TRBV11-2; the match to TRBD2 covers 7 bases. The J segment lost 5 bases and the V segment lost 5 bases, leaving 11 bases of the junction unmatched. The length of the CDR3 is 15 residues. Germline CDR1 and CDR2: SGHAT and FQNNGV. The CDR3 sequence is CASSQRGEGLETQYF. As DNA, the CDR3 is TGTGCCAGCAGCCAACGGGGGGAGGGCCTCGAGACCCAGTACTTC. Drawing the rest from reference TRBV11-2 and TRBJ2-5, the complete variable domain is EAGVAQSPRYKIIEKRQSVAFWCNPISGHATLYWYQQILGQGPKLLIQFQNNGVVDDSQLPKDRFSAERLKGVDSTLKIQPAKLEDSAVYLCASSQRGEGLETQYFGPGTRLLVL.

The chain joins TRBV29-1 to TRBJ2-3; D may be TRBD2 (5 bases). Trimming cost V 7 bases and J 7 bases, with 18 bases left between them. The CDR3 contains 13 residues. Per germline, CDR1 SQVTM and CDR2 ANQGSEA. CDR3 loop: CSGGSPNPHTQYF. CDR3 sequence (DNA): TGCAGCGGAGGGTCTCCCAATCCACATACGCAGTATTTT.

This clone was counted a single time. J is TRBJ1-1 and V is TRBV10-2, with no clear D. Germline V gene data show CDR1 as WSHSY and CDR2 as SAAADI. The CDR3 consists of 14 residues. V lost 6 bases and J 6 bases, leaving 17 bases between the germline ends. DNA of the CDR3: TGCGCCAGCAGGGCAGGCCCCGGACGGGCTGAAGCTTTCTTT. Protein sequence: CASRAGPGRAEAFF.

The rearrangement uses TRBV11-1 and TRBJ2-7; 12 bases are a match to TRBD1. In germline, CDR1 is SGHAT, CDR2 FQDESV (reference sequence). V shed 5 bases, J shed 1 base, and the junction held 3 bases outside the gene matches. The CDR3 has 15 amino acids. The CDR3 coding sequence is TGTGCCAGCAGCCGGGGACAGGGGGCTTCCTACGAGCAGTACTTC. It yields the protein CASSRGQGASYEQYF. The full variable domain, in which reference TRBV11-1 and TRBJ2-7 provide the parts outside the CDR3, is EAEVAQSPRYKITEKSQAVAFWCDPISGHATLYWYRQILGQGPELLVQFQDESVVDDSQLPKDRFSAERLKGVDSTLKIQPAELGDSAMYLCASSRGQGASYEQYFGPGTRLTVT.

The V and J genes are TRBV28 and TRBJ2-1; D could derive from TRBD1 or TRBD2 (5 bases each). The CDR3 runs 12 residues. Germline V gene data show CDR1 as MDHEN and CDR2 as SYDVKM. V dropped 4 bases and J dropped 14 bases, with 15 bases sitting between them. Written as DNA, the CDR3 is TGTGCCAGCAGTTCGGTGGGGGAGATTGAGTTCTTC. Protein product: CASSSVGEIEFF. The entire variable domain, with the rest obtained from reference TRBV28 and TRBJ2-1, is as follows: DVKVTQSSRYLVKRTGEKVFLECVQDMDHENMFWYRQDPGLGLRLIYFSYDVKMKEKGDIPEGYSVSREKKERFSLILESASTNQTSMYLCASSSVGEIEFFGPGTRLTVL.

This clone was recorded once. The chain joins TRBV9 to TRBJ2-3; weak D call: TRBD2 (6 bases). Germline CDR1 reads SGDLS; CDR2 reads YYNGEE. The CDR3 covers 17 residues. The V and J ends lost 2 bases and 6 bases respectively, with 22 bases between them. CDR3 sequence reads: CASSVALPGAGADTQYF. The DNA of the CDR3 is TGTGCCAGCAGCGTCGCTCTTCCGGGAGCCGGTGCGGATACGCAGTATTTT.

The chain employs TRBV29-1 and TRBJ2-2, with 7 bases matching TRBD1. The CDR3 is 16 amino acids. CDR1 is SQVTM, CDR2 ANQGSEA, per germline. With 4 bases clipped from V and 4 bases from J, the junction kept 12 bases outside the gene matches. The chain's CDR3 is CSVVGGQQGTTGELFF. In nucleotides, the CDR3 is TGCAGCGTTGTTGGTGGACAACAGGGGACCACCGGGGAGCTGTTTTTT.

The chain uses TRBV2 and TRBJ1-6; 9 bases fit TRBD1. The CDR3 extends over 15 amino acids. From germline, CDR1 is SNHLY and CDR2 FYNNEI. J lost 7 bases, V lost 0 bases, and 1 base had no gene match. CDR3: CASSEAGTGNSPLHF. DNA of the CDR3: TGTGCCAGCAGTGAAGCGGGGACAGGGAATTCACCCCTCCACTTT.

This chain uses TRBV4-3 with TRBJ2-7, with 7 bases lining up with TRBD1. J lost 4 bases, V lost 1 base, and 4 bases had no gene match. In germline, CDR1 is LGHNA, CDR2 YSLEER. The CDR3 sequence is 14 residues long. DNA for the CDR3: TGCGCCAGCAGCCAAGGACAGGGATCGTACGAGCAGTACTTC. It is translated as CASSQGQGSYEQYF.

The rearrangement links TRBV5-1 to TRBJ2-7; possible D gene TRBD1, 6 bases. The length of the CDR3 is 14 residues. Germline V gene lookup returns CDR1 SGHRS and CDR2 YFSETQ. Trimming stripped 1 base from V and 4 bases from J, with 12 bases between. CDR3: CASSLLPGEYEQYF. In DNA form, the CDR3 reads TGCGCCAGCAGCTTGTTGCCAGGGGAATACGAGCAGTACTTC.

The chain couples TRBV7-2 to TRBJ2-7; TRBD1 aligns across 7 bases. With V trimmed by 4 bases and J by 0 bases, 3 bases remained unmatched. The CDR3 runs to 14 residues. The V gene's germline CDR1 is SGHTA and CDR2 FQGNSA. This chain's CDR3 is CASSSQGSSYEQYF. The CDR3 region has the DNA TGTGCCAGCAGCTCACAGGGGTCCTCCTACGAGCAGTACTTC.

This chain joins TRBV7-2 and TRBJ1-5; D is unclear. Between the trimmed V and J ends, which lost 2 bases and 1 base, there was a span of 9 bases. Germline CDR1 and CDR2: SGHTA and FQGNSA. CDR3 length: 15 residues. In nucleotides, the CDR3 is TGTGCCAGCAGCTTACAGTGGAGAAGCAATCAGCCCCAGCATTTT. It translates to CASSLQWRSNQPQHF.

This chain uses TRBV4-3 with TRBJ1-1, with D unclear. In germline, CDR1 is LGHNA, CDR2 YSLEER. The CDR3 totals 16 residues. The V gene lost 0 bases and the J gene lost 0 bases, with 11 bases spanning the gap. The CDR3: CASSQDRSQLNTEAFF. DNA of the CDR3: TGCGCCAGCAGCCAAGATCGGTCGCAGTTGAACACTGAAGCTTTCTTT.

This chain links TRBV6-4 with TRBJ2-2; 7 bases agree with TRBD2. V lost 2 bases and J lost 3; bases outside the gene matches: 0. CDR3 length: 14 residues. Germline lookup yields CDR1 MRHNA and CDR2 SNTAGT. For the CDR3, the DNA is TGTGCCAGCAGTGACACTAGCGACACCGGGGAGCTGTTTTTT. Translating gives CASSDTSDTGELFF.

The CDR3 DNA reads TGCAGCGTTACTCGGCCCGACAGTTCCTACGAGCAGTACTTC. Its protein is CSVTRPDSSYEQYF. The rearrangement links TRBV29-1 to TRBJ2-7; D is perhaps TRBD1 (5 bases). V was trimmed by 5 bases and J by 1 base, leaving 15 bases between them. Germline lookup yields CDR1 SQVTM and CDR2 ANQGSEA. This CDR3 has 14 residues.

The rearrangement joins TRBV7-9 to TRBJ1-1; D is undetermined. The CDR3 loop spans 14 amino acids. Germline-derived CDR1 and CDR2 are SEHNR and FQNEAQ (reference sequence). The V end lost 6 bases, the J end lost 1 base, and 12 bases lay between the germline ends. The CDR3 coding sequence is TGTGCCAGCAGTTTAACCTCCTGGAACACTGAAGCTTTCTTT. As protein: CASSLTSWNTEAFF.

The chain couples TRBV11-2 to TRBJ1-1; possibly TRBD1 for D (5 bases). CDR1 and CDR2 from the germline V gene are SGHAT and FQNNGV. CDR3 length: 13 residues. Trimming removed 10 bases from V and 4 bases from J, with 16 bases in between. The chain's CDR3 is CATPGTRSTEAFF. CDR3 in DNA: TGTGCCACACCCGGGACCCGGAGCACTGAAGCTTTCTTT.

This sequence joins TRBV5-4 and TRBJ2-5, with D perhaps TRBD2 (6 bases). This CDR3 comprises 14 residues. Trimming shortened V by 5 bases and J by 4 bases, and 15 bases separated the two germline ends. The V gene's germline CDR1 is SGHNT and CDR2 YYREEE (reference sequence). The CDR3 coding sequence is TGTGCCAGCAGTTTGCGGGGTACCCGAGAGACCCAGTACTTC. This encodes CASSLRGTRETQYF.